This T cell receptor (beta chain) was recorded in a study of blood T cell repertoires in COVID-19. The trim removed 6 bases at V and 2 bases at J, leaving 15 bases unmatched. Germline V gene lookup returns CDR1 MNHEY and CDR2 SVGEGT. The CDR3 is 20 amino acids. The assay was immunoSEQ multiplex PCR, and TCRdb's table has in-frame clones only and misses some. The sample records 90,000 to 100,000 clones, about 80% being singletons. Material for sequencing was peripheral blood. The receptor was derived from an older man with acute or convalescent COVID-19. This chain links TRBV6-2 or TRBV6-3 with TRBJ2-6; 11 positions match TRBD1. The CDR3 sequence is CASSPRWRDRGWTGANVLTF. The CDR3 DNA follows: TGTGCCAGCAGCCCCCGATGGCGGGACAGGGGGTGGACTGGGGCCAACGTCCTGACTTTC.